This paragraph reports one TCR beta chain. The antigen is unknown. Primers included in the PCR were 60 Vbeta and 13 Jbeta primers. Repertoires were generated with immunoSEQ multiplex PCR, while TCRdb's copy carries only in-frame clones and drops some. The sample yields about 140,000 clones, roughly 77% seen once. The record originates from a study of cytomegalovirus exposure and HLA in healthy donors. Overall study results and limits: Both high specificity and high sensitivity reportedly marked the classifier's diagnosis of cytomegalovirus status. Earlier analysis looked at TCR beta V segments, and most were productive about 90% or about 30% of the time.

The V end lost 4 bases, the J end lost 4 bases, and 9 bases lay between the germline ends. The germline gives CDR1 SGHNT, CDR2 YYREEE (reference sequence). CDR3 length equals 13 residues. The source is a female donor in good health and CMV-seronegative. Sample: PBMCs. The chain joins TRBV5-4 to TRBJ2-1, with D possibly matching TRBD1 (6 bases). The CDR3 DNA sequence: TGTGCCAGCAGCGAGGACAGTTACAATGAGCAGTTCTTC. Its translation: CASSEDSYNEQFF.